This T cell receptor (beta chain) originates from a study of graft-versus-host responses after intestinal transplantation. The CDR3 totals 14 residues. Germline V gene sequence: CDR1 LNHDA, CDR2 SQIVND (reference sequence). Clones were read by immunoSEQ multiplex PCR, and TCRdb kept only the in-frame ones, dropping some. The data contain 150,000 or so clones, around 90% of them singletons. A remark on this clone: Its specificity is not known. A junction boundary mismatches the germline segment, possibly from a read error.

The source was unstimulated CD4+ T cells sorted from spleen or lymph node cells, collected before intestinal transplant. The chain recombines TRBV19 with TRBJ1-2, with D tentatively TRBD1 (5 bases). The sequence was collected from a human donor who received an intestinal transplant. This chain's CDR3 is CARGTHHNYGYTNF. In DNA form, the CDR3 reads TGTGCCAGAGGGACGCACCATAACTATGGCTACACCAACTTC.